This T cell receptor (beta chain) stems from a study of cytomegalovirus exposure and HLA in healthy donors. Looking at the study overall: Among about 179 million T cells, an earlier analysis found about 110 million unique TCR beta sequences.

PCR primers comprised 60 Vbeta and 13 Jbeta primers. TCRdb keeps only in-frame clones here, not all; method: immunoSEQ multiplex PCR. This sample carries 130,000 to 150,000 clones, approximately 79% of them seen once, and the ten largest clones take roughly 0.7%. CDR1 SGHRS and CDR2 YFSETQ come from the germline V gene. The CDR3 is made up of 11 amino acids. V was pared by 1 base and J by 3 bases, with 2 bases between. On this clone: Its target is not known.

Study-level results: It was reported in a later analysis that an Asian-associated ancestry cluster showed fewer N-insertions than the 666-donor mean.

The clonotype originates from a male donor in good health and CMV-seronegative. The specimen was PBMCs. The chain has TRBV5-1 and TRBJ2-7, with D unresolved. Written as DNA, the CDR3 is TGCGCCAGCAGCTTGTACTACGAGCAGTACTTC. Protein product: CASSLYYEQYF.